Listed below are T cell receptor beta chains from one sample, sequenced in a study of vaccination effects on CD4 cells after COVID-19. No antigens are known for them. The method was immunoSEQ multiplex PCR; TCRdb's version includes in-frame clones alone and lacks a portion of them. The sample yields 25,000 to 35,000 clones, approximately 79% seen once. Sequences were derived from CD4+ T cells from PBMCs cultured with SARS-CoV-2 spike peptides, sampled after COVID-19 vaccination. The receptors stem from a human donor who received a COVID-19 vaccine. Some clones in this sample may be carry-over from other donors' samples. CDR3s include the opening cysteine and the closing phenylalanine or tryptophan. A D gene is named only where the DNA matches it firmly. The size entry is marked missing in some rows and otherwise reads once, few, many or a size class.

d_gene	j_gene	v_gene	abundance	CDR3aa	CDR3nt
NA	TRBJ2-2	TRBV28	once	CASTHGVTGELFF	TGTGCCAGCACCCACGGGGTTACTGGGGAGCTGTTTTTT
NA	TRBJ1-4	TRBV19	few	CASSIEPREAGLFF	TGTGCCAGTAGTATAGAGCCTCGGGAGGCGGGGCTGTTTTTT
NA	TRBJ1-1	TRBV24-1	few	CATSDSTGDRTEAFF	TGTGCCACCAGTGATTCAACAGGAGATCGGACTGAAGCTTTCTTT
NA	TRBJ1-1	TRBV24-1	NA	CATSDLGFREAFF	TGTGCCACCAGTGATTTGGGCTTCCGAGAAGCTTTCTTT
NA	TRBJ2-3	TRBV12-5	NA	CASGPLSRFGATDTQYF	TGTGCTAGTGGTCCCCTCTCTAGGTTCGGGGCTACAGATACGCAGTATTTT
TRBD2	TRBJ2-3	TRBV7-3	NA	CASSLTPGGAVDTQYF	TGTGCCAGCAGCTTAACCCCCGGGGGGGCGGTAGATACGCAGTATTTT
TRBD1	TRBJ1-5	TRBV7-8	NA	CASSLDRGLSQPQHF	TGTGCCAGCAGCTTAGACAGGGGGCTTAGTCAGCCCCAGCATTTT
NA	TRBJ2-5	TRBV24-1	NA	CATSAPGETQYF	TGTGCCACCAGTGCCCCGGGGGAGACCCAGTACTTC
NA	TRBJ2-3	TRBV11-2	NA	CASSLANRDTDTQYF	TGTGCCAGCAGCTTAGCAAACAGGGACACAGATACGCAGTATTTT
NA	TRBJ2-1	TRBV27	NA	CASGLRGSNEQFF	TGTGCCAGCGGTCTTCGGGGCAGTAATGAGCAGTTCTTC
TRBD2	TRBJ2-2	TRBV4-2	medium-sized	CASSRVSPASGGSTGELFF	TGTGCCAGCAGCCGGGTGTCGCCCGCTAGCGGGGGGAGCACCGGGGAGCTGTTTTTT
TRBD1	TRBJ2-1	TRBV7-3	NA	CASSTPGQGTNEQFF	TGTGCCAGCAGCACTCCGGGACAGGGTACCAATGAGCAGTTCTTC